This T cell receptor beta chain originates from a study of T cells in Graves' hyperthyroidism and ophthalmopathy. General study results and limits: Among thyroid clonotypes expanded above 0.001, most also appeared in blood.

The source material, RNA transcripts, was used to amplify TCR beta CDR3 regions. The HTBI primer set was used in a first-round RT-PCR of the TCR CDR3. TCRdb passed the multiplex PCR reads through MiXCR, listing each CDR3 protein once. Of hundreds of thousands of distinct CDR3 sequences detected, 12% to 15% appear once; the ten largest clones hold 9.5% to 13%. V trimming: 6 bases; J trimming: 4 bases; junction bases outside the gene matches: 8. The CDR3 length is 15 residues. Uncontrolled infection, other autoimmune disease, pregnancy or lactation barred patients from enrollment. Remarks on this clonotype: Its antigen is undetermined.

The TCR was taken from a woman aged 18-29 years with Graves' hyperthyroidism. The genes are TRBV12-3 or TRBV12-4 and TRBJ2-2; 7 bases agree with TRBD2. Sequencing was carried out using blood. The CDR3 is CASSRGDGGTGELFF. CDR3 sequence (DNA): TGTGCCAGCAGCCGGGGGGATGGAGGCACCGGGGAGCTGTTTTTT.